The rows below give T cell receptor beta chains drawn from one sample of a study of early T cells in non-severe SARS-CoV-2 infection. TCRdb re-called the 5' RACE reads with MiXCR, one entry per CDR3 protein. The sample includes approximately 70,000 distinct CDR3 sequences, approximately 9.1% seen only once; the top ten take less than 20%. This sample comprised whole blood, obtained at baseline. These receptors were collected from an adult who was a healthcare worker with PCR-confirmed SARS-CoV-2 infection or an uninfected control (not recorded which). Both conserved end residues are part of each CDR3. Each record gives: J gene, V gene, clone size, D gene, CDR3 DNA, CDR3 protein. A D gene is named only where the DNA matches it firmly. Only part of the rows carry a size: once, few, many, or a class if the clone is expanded.

J: TRBJ1-2
V: TRBV29-1
size: many
D: .
DNA: TGCAGCGTTGAATGGACAGCTCCTAACTATGGCTACACCTTC
CDR3: CSVEWTAPNYGYTF

J: TRBJ2-7
V: TRBV28
size: .
D: TRBD1
DNA: TGTGCCAGCAGCCGGACAGGGGGCTCCTACGAGCAGTACTTC
CDR3: CASSRTGGSYEQYF

J: TRBJ1-2
V: TRBV29-1
size: few
D: .
DNA: TGCAGCGTTGACCAGGGGAGGAGTGGCTACACCTTC
CDR3: CSVDQGRSGYTF

J: TRBJ2-1
V: TRBV6-2/TRBV6-3
size: many
D: TRBD2
DNA: TGTGCCAGCAGTTACCCGGGACTAGCGGGAGACTATGAGCAGTTCTTC
CDR3: CASSYPGLAGDYEQFF

J: TRBJ2-1
V: TRBV14
size: .
D: .
DNA: TGTGCCAGCAGCCAAGGGGCGGCGTGGTCCTACAATGAGCAGTTCTTC
CDR3: CASSQGAAWSYNEQFF

J: TRBJ2-2
V: TRBV10-3
size: few
D: .
DNA: TGTGCCATCAGTGAACGGGGGACCGCGAACACCGGGGAGCTGTTTTTT
CDR3: CAISERGTANTGELFF

J: TRBJ1-5
V: TRBV7-4
size: .
D: TRBD1
DNA: TGTGCCAGCAGCAAGACAGGGCAGAATCAGCCCCAGCATTTT
CDR3: CASSKTGQNQPQHF

J: TRBJ2-7
V: TRBV7-9
size: many
D: .
DNA: TGTGCCAGCAGCTTATCGCTACAGGGTTCCTACGAGCAGTACTTC
CDR3: CASSLSLQGSYEQYF

J: TRBJ2-7
V: TRBV10-3
size: many
D: TRBD1
DNA: TGTGCCATCGGGACAGATGGTTACGAGCAGTACTTC
CDR3: CAIGTDGYEQYF

J: TRBJ2-3
V: TRBV29-1
size: .
D: TRBD2
DNA: TGCAGCGCCATAGCGGGAGGGAGGCCAGATACGCAGTATTTT
CDR3: CSAIAGGRPDTQYF

J: TRBJ2-1
V: TRBV29-1
size: many
D: .
DNA: TGCAGCGTTGACCAGACGAGAAATGAGCAGTTCTTC
CDR3: CSVDQTRNEQFF

J: TRBJ2-1
V: TRBV11-2
size: many
D: .
DNA: TGTGCCAGCAGCTTAGTGCGCGGCTCCTACAATGAGCAGTTCTTC
CDR3: CASSLVRGSYNEQFF

J: TRBJ2-7
V: TRBV20-1
size: many
D: TRBD2
DNA: TGCAGTGCGCGGACTAGCGGGAGATCGCACGAGCAGTACTTC
CDR3: CSARTSGRSHEQYF

J: TRBJ2-7
V: TRBV30
size: .
D: .
DNA: TGTGCCTGGAGTGTAACAGGGATCTCCTACGAGCAGTACTTC
CDR3: CAWSVTGISYEQYF

J: TRBJ1-1
V: TRBV3-1
size: few
D: .
DNA: TGTGCCAGCAGCCAAGATCAGCGTATCGCTGAAGCTTTCTTT
CDR3: CASSQDQRIAEAFF

J: TRBJ2-1
V: TRBV4-3
size: many
D: TRBD2
DNA: TGCGCCAGCAGCCAAGAAGAGCTTGGGGGGAGGGCCTACAATGAGCAGTTCTTC
CDR3: CASSQEELGGRAYNEQFF

J: TRBJ1-5
V: TRBV5-1
size: many
D: .
DNA: TGCGCCAGCAGCTTGGGTGGACTGAGCAATCAGCCCCAGCATTTT
CDR3: CASSLGGLSNQPQHF

J: TRBJ2-5
V: TRBV20-1
size: few
D: TRBD2
DNA: TGCAGTGCTAGGGGACTAGTCGGCGGAATCGTGAAAGAGACCCAGTACTTC
CDR3: CSARGLVGGIVKETQYF

J: TRBJ2-3
V: TRBV4-3
size: .
D: TRBD2
DNA: TGCGCCAGCAGCCAAGGGGGGACTAAGCTGGATACGCAGTATTTT
CDR3: CASSQGGTKLDTQYF

J: TRBJ2-7
V: TRBV7-2
size: .
D: .
DNA: TGTGCCAGCAGCACCCCATCCGGGAAGGCAGCCGAGCAGTACTTC
CDR3: CASSTPSGKAAEQYF

J: TRBJ1-1
V: TRBV7-2
size: few
D: TRBD1
DNA: TGTGCCAGCAGCCCACAGGGGGCCACTGAAGCTTTCTTT
CDR3: CASSPQGATEAFF

J: TRBJ1-2
V: TRBV7-2
size: few
D: .
DNA: TGTGCCAGCAGCTTAGCTGTGGACACCAACTATGGCTACACCTTC
CDR3: CASSLAVDTNYGYTF

J: TRBJ2-5
V: TRBV11-2
size: few
D: .
DNA: TGTGCCAGCAGCTCCAGGACGGGGTTGGAGACCCAGTACTTC
CDR3: CASSSRTGLETQYF

J: TRBJ2-3
V: TRBV29-1
size: .
D: .
DNA: TGCAGCGTTGAGCGGGAATCAGATACGCAGTATTTT
CDR3: CSVERESDTQYF

J: TRBJ1-1
V: TRBV19
size: .
D: .
DNA: TGTGCCAGTAAAGGGGAATGGGGCACTGAAGCTTTCTTT
CDR3: CASKGEWGTEAFF

J: TRBJ2-3
V: TRBV27
size: few
D: TRBD2
DNA: TGTGCCAGCAGTTTATCGGGGGGAGCGGGACTTAGCACAGATACGCAGTATTTT
CDR3: CASSLSGGAGLSTDTQYF

J: TRBJ1-4
V: TRBV7-2
size: few
D: .
DNA: TGTGCCAGCTCCAGGCTTAATGAAAAACTGTTTTTT
CDR3: CASSRLNEKLFF

J: TRBJ1-5
V: TRBV12-3/TRBV12-4
size: many
D: .
DNA: TGTGCCAGCAGTTTGGCCGGGGCTAGCAATCAGCCCCAGCATTTT
CDR3: CASSLAGASNQPQHF

J: TRBJ1-2
V: TRBV20-1
size: few
D: TRBD1
DNA: TGCAGTGCTTCGGACAGGGGATCCTATGGCTACACCTTC
CDR3: CSASDRGSYGYTF